Listed here are 32 T cell receptor beta chains from one sample, sequenced in a study of T-cell reconstitution after alpha-beta-depleted transplantation in children. A library of TCRbeta sequences, prepared with unique molecular identifiers, was generated. Using its own MiXCR run on the PCR reads, TCRdb lists one record per CDR3 protein. Among a few hundred thousand distinct CDR3 sequences listed, about a tenth were seen once. Sequencing was performed on PBMCs from the stem cell graft donor, taken from the stem cell graft. These receptors all come from a human donor who donated a stem cell graft to a child with acute myeloid leukemia.

The sample holds many counts of this clonotype. The chain joins TRBV20-1 to TRBJ1-3, with no clear D. Germline V gene sequence: CDR1 DFQATT, CDR2 SNEGSKA (reference sequence). V was trimmed by 3 bases and J by 0 bases, leaving 9 bases between them. CDR3 length: 14 amino acids. The CDR3 loop is CSARVGDSGNTIYF. The CDR3 coding sequence is TGCAGTGCTAGGGTCGGAGACTCTGGAAACACCATATATTTT.

The J gene is TRBJ2-2, the V gene TRBV12-3 or TRBV12-4; D gene uncertain. The ends were cut back, 6 bases at V and 3 bases at J, with 14 bases in the middle. CDR3 length: 15 amino acids. This CDR3 reads CASRPRFLDTGELFF. In DNA form, the CDR3 reads TGTGCCAGCAGGCCGCGCTTCCTAGACACCGGGGAGCTGTTTTTT.

V usage is TRBV20-1 and J usage is TRBJ2-3; D uncertain. Per germline, CDR1 DFQATT and CDR2 SNEGSKA (reference sequence). The CDR3 is made up of 17 amino acids. The germline V and J ends were trimmed by 0 bases and 0 bases, with 16 bases remaining between them. For the CDR3, the DNA is TGCAGTGCTAGAGATCTACGCGGCGGAACTAGCACAGATACGCAGTATTTT. Its translation: CSARDLRGGTSTDTQYF.

Only a few counts were recorded for this clonotype. The rearrangement uses TRBV9 and TRBJ2-2; the match to TRBD2 covers 11 bases. V lost 4 bases, J lost 1 base, and 3 bases stayed unmatched. This CDR3 is 16 amino acids long. CDR1 is SGDLS and CDR2 is YYNGEE in the germline V gene. CDR3 sequence: CASSRGTSGNTGELFF. CDR3 in DNA: TGTGCCAGCAGCCGAGGGACTAGCGGGAACACCGGGGAGCTGTTTTTT.

The sample holds a few counts of this clonotype. J is TRBJ2-2 and V is TRBV21-1; the listed D gene, TRBD2, was not tested against the DNA. TRBV21-1 constitutes a pseudogene. CDR3 size: 16 residues. This CDR3 reads CASSKGNSGSAGELFF. Here the CDR3 DNA reads TGTGCCAGCAGCAAAGGGAATAGCGGGAGTGCCGGGGAGCTGTTTTTT.

This clonotype was counted a few times. V is TRBV4-1 and J is TRBJ1-5; the D gene is possibly TRBD1 (6 bases). Germline V gene data show CDR1 as MGHRA and CDR2 as YSYEKL. The CDR3 runs 15 residues. V lost 0 bases and J lost 5, with 11 bases in between. CDR3 DNA sequence: TGCGCCAGCAGCCAAGACGGCAGGGGTTATCAGCCCCAGCATTTT. Its translation: CASSQDGRGYQPQHF.

This clonotype turned up a few times. V gene TRBV20-1 combines with J gene TRBJ2-2; either TRBD1 or TRBD2 may fit D (6 bases each). This CDR3 spans 15 amino acids. Per germline, CDR1 DFQATT and CDR2 SNEGSKA (reference sequence). V lost 0 bases and J 5 bases, leaving 13 bases between the germline ends. The CDR3 loop is CSARDLGGLTGELFF. In nucleotides, the CDR3 is TGCAGTGCTAGAGATCTAGGGGGGCTTACCGGGGAGCTGTTTTTT.

The gene calls are TRBV20-1 and TRBJ1-1; unclear D gene. V lost 6 bases and J lost 4, with 18 bases in between. CDR1 DFQATT and CDR2 SNEGSKA come from the germline V gene (reference sequence). This CDR3 comprises 14 residues. CDR3: CSATELGWVTEAFF. The DNA of the CDR3 is TGCAGTGCCACAGAACTAGGCTGGGTCACTGAAGCTTTCTTT.

The rearrangement links TRBV27 to TRBJ2-3, with TRBD2 matching over 7 bases. From germline, CDR1 is MNHEY and CDR2 SMNVEV (reference sequence). V gave up 1 base and J gave up 5 bases; unmatched junction bases: 9. The CDR3 totals 16 residues. The CDR3 reads CASSLLVAGVGDTQYF. For the CDR3, the DNA is TGTGCCAGCAGTTTATTGGTCGCGGGAGTAGGAGATACGCAGTATTTT.

The rearrangement uses TRBV3-1 and TRBJ2-3; D ambiguous. This CDR3 is built from 14 residues. Germline values: CDR1 LGHDT, CDR2 YNNKEL (reference sequence). The germline V and J ends were trimmed by 1 base and 5 bases, with 10 bases remaining between them. CDR3 DNA sequence: TGTGCCAGCAGCCAAGTGTTAGACCGAGATACGCAGTATTTT. This sequence encodes CASSQVLDRDTQYF.

Comment on this clonotype: A read error is possible here, since a much larger clone lies one base away. The V and J genes are TRBV5-1 and TRBJ1-5; the match to TRBD1 covers 8 bases. The CDR3 has 15 amino acids. The germline CDR1 and CDR2 sequences are SGHRS and YFSETQ. V was pared by 4 bases and J by 9 bases, with 12 bases of the junction left unmatched. DNA of the CDR3: TGCGCCAGCAGCCTGGACGGACAGGGCGGCCCGCCCCAGCATTTT. This encodes CASSLDGQGGPPQHF.

This clonotype was seen ten or more times. This chain joins TRBV9 and TRBJ1-6; D uncertain. This CDR3 has 14 residues. Germline lookup yields CDR1 SGDLS and CDR2 YYNGEE. Trimming removed 0 bases from V and 4 bases from J, with 5 bases in between. CDR3 loop: CASSVEGYNSPLHF. In DNA, the CDR3 is TGTGCCAGCAGCGTAGAGGGATATAATTCACCCCTCCACTTT.

This clonotype was seen a handful of times. The chain uses TRBV11-2 and TRBJ2-3; D perhaps matches TRBD2 (6 bases). This CDR3 is 15 amino acids long. V gave up 7 bases and J gave up 7 bases, with 21 bases separating them. The V gene's germline CDR1 is SGHAT and CDR2 FQNNGV. The CDR3 protein is CASTDGSTDKNTQYF. CDR3 DNA: TGTGCCAGCACGGACGGGAGTACAGATAAGAATACGCAGTATTTT.

The chain uses TRBV6-1 and TRBJ1-5; 9 bases agree with TRBD1. V lost 7 bases and J lost 5; bases outside the gene matches: 9. Germline V lookup: CDR1 MNHNS, CDR2 SASEGT. This CDR3 has 15 amino acids. The CDR3 coding sequence is TGTGCCAGCACCCCCGGACAGGGGCATTATCAGCCCCAGCATTTT. Translation gives CASTPGQGHYQPQHF.

On this clonotype: This may arise from a read error, as a much more abundant clone is one base away. The gene calls are TRBV6-2 or TRBV6-3 and TRBJ2-1, with TRBD2 identical over 7 bases. Germline CDR1 is MNHEY and CDR2 is SVGEGT. The CDR3 spans 14 residues. With 6 bases clipped from V and 0 bases from J, the junction kept 2 bases outside the gene matches. CDR3 protein: CASRLADSYNEQFF. CDR3 nucleotide sequence: TGTGCCAGCAGGCTAGCGGACTCCTACAATGAGCAGTTCTTC.

This clonotype was detected a few times. CDR3 in amino acids: CASSLMRSGGPGKSGSQYF. The CDR3 nucleotides are TGTGCCAGCAGCTTAATGAGGAGCGGGGGGCCTGGGAAGAGTGGATCCCAGTACTTC. The V call is TRBV11-2, the J call TRBJ2-5; 9 positions agree with TRBD2. Unmatched junction bases numbered 22, after V lost 2 bases and J lost 9 bases. CDR1 is SGHAT and CDR2 is FQNNGV in the germline V gene. The CDR3 sequence is 19 residues long.

There are many counts of this clonotype. The chain combines TRBV29-1 with TRBJ2-3; D gene unclear. The CDR3 sequence is 13 residues long. Trimming left V 0 bases short and J 5 bases short, with 9 bases between. Germline V gene data show CDR1 as SQVTM and CDR2 as ANQGSEA. CDR3 DNA sequence: TGCAGCGTTGAAGATCTAAGGGAAGATACGCAGTATTTT. This translates into CSVEDLREDTQYF.

This chain links TRBV6-5 with TRBJ1-1; 7 bases are a match to TRBD1. The germline CDR1 and CDR2 sequences are MNHEY and SVGAGI. Trimming removed 7 bases from V and 2 bases from J; junction bases left unmatched: 10. This CDR3 is 15 amino acids long. Written as DNA, the CDR3 is TGTGCCAGCACCAAGGGGGCGGGTAGAAACACTGAAGCTTTCTTT. It codes for CASTKGAGRNTEAFF.

This clonotype has ten or more counts. This chain uses TRBV20-1 with TRBJ2-5; 12 bases map to TRBD2. Germline V gene data show CDR1 as DFQATT and CDR2 as SNEGSKA (reference sequence). The CDR3 loop spans 15 amino acids. The trim removed 5 bases at V and 3 bases at J, leaving 7 bases unmatched. The CDR3, as DNA: TGCAGTGCTGGACCCCTAGCGGGGGGGAAAGAGACCCAGTACTTC. This sequence encodes CSAGPLAGGKETQYF.

This clonotype was observed a handful of times. The chain is built from TRBV11-1 and TRBJ2-3, with 7 bases matching TRBD1. Germline CDR1 SGHAT, CDR2 FQDESV (reference sequence). V was pared by 5 bases and J by 11 bases, with 7 bases of the junction left unmatched. The CDR3 totals 12 residues. The CDR3 sequence: CASSARGQMQYF. CDR3 nucleotides: TGTGCCAGCAGCGCTCGGGGACAGATGCAGTATTTT.

This clonotype has more than one count but fewer than ten. This chain links TRBV6-5 with TRBJ2-7; 9 bases agree with TRBD1. V gave up 2 bases and J gave up 2 bases; unmatched junction bases: 10. Germline V gene lookup returns CDR1 MNHEY and CDR2 SVGAGI. There are 17 residues in the CDR3. CDR3 in amino acids: CASSYGTGTGRTYEQYF. In nucleotides, the CDR3 is TGTGCCAGCAGTTACGGAACCGGGACAGGGAGAACCTACGAGCAGTACTTC.

The J gene is TRBJ2-2, the V gene TRBV7-9, with TRBD1 identical over 10 bases. V gave up 9 bases and J gave up 0 bases; unmatched junction bases: 4. CDR3 size: 15 residues. Germline V gene lookup returns CDR1 SEHNR and CDR2 FQNEAQ (reference sequence). The CDR3 sequence: CARGGQGANTGELFF. The DNA of the CDR3 is TGTGCCAGAGGAGGACAGGGGGCGAACACCGGGGAGCTGTTTTTT.

This clonotype was counted only a few times. This chain joins TRBV7-3 and TRBJ1-6, with 8 bases lining up with TRBD1. CDR1 is SGHTA, CDR2 FQGTGA, per germline. The CDR3 is 15 residues long. V lost 3 bases, J lost 5 bases, and 3 bases stayed unmatched. In DNA, the CDR3 is TGTGCCAGCAGCTTGGGGGACAGGAATAATTCACCCCTCCACTTT. Translated, it gives CASSLGDRNNSPLHF.

The chain is built from TRBV29-1 and TRBJ2-3; D may be TRBD1 (6 bases). Trimming shortened V by 3 bases and J by 0 bases, and 10 bases separated the two germline ends. CDR1 is SQVTM and CDR2 is ANQGSEA in the germline V gene. This CDR3 is 14 amino acids long. The CDR3 sequence: CSVDPGQSTDTQYF. The CDR3 bases are TGCAGCGTTGACCCGGGACAAAGCACAGATACGCAGTATTTT.

The gene calls are TRBV2 and TRBJ2-3; unclear D gene. The CDR3 runs to 12 residues. CDR1 and CDR2 (germline): SNHLY, FYNNEI. V lost 6 bases, J lost 5 bases, and 9 bases lay in between. The CDR3 bases are TGTGCCAGCAGGGCTCGCGGAGATACGCAGTATTTT. It codes for CASRARGDTQYF.

The chain links TRBV5-1 to TRBJ2-7; tentatively, D is TRBD2 (6 bases). Germline CDR1 and CDR2: SGHRS and YFSETQ. This CDR3 comprises 15 residues. Trimming removed 0 bases from V and 5 bases from J, with 15 bases in between. The CDR3 nucleotides are TGCGCCAGCAGCTTGGCTGGGGGAGGCGTCCACGAGCAGTACTTC. Protein sequence: CASSLAGGGVHEQYF.

In this sample, this clonotype turned up a few times. The chain recombines TRBV12-3 or TRBV12-4 with TRBJ2-3; D might be TRBD1 or TRBD2, each matching 5 bases. V was clipped by 5 bases and J by 4 bases, with 16 bases between them. The CDR3 loop spans 15 amino acids. CDR3: CASSRGALGADTQYF. Here the CDR3 DNA reads TGTGCCAGCAGTCGAGGGGCACTAGGTGCAGATACGCAGTATTTT.

The genes are TRBV7-9 and TRBJ2-1; D might be TRBD1 (6 bases). This CDR3 region has 15 residues. V was clipped by 3 bases and J by 6 bases, with 15 bases between them. Germline V lookup: CDR1 SEHNR, CDR2 FQNEAQ (reference sequence). The CDR3 spells CASSFGQGLLNEQFF. As DNA, the CDR3 is TGTGCCAGCAGCTTTGGGCAGGGGTTGCTCAATGAGCAGTTCTTC.

The gene calls are TRBV9 and TRBJ1-5, with D maybe TRBD1 (6 bases). In germline, CDR1 is SGDLS, CDR2 YYNGEE. V was pared by 4 bases and J by 0 bases, with 14 bases between. The CDR3 length is 16 residues. CDR3 sequence reads: CASSPEGGYSNQPQHF. The CDR3 bases are TGTGCCAGCAGCCCTGAGGGGGGTTATAGCAATCAGCCCCAGCATTTT. The whole variable domain, remainder taken from reference TRBV9 and TRBJ1-5, is DSGVTQTPKHLITATGQRVTLRCSPRSGDLSVYWYQQSLDQGLQFLIQYYNGEERAKGNILERFSAQQFPDLHSELNLSSLELGDSALYFCASSPEGGYSNQPQHFGDGTRLSIL.

This clonotype was detected many times. The gene calls are TRBV20-1 and TRBJ1-6; no clear D gene. The CDR3 runs to 16 residues. Germline V gene lookup returns CDR1 DFQATT and CDR2 SNEGSKA (reference sequence). The V gene lost 0 bases and the J gene lost 3 bases, with 12 bases spanning the gap. The CDR3 DNA is TGCAGTGCTAGAGATCCAGGAAGAATCTATAATTCACCCCTCCACTTT. Amino acids: CSARDPGRIYNSPLHF.

This clonotype appeared a few times. The V call is TRBV12-3 or TRBV12-4, the J call TRBJ1-2; D unclear. The CDR3 has 15 residues. V was cut by 7 bases and J by 8 bases, with 23 bases left in between. CDR3 in amino acids: CASTRTDGVGPGYTF. CDR3 sequence (DNA): TGTGCCAGCACCCGGACGGACGGCGTGGGTCCGGGCTACACCTTC.

The V and J genes are TRBV7-2 and TRBJ2-1, with 15 bases aligning to TRBD2. CDR3 length: 21 residues. CDR1 is SGHTA and CDR2 is FQGNSA in the germline V gene. V dropped 0 bases and J dropped 5; count of bases not matched to a gene: 14. CDR3 residues: CASSLASRTSGRARTDNEQFF. The CDR3 DNA sequence: TGTGCCAGCAGCTTAGCGTCCCGGACTAGCGGGAGGGCCCGCACCGACAATGAGCAGTTCTTC.